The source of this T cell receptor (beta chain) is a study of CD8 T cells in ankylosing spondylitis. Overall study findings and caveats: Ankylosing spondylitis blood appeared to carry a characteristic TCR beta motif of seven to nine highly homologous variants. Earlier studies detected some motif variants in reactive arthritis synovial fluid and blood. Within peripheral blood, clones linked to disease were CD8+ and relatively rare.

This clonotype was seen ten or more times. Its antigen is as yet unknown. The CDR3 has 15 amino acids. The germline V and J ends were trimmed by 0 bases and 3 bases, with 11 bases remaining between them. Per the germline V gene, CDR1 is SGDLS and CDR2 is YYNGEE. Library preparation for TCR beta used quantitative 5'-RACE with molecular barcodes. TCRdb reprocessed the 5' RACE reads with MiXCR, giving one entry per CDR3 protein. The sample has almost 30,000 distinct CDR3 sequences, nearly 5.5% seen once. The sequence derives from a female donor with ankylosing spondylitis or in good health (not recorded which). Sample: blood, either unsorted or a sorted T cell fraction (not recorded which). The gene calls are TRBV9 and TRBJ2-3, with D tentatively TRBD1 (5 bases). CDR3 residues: CASSVVQGKTDTQYF. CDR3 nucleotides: TGTGCCAGCAGCGTAGTTCAGGGTAAAACAGATACGCAGTATTTT.